This T cell receptor beta chain comes out of a study of T cell responses to AZD1222 COVID-19 vaccine. Study in general: Second doses that came at about 4 or about 12 weeks were put together.

Germline V gives CDR1 MNHEY, CDR2 SMNVEV (reference sequence). The CDR3 sequence is 13 residues long. V lost 3 bases and J lost 1, with 7 bases in between. Comments on this clone: Its antigen remains unidentified.

This table comes from immunoSEQ multiplex PCR, and its TCRdb copy is limited to in-frame clones, with some not included. This sample has roughly 55,000 clones, with 89% found just once. General study results and limits: Along spike, vaccine-associated CD4 TCRs were found throughout, with dominance at 160-218 and 743-854. Every sample of the repertoires postdated the peak T cell response.

The starting material was peripheral blood, obtained on day 0 of AZD1222 vaccination. The TCR sequence derives from an adult in good health. V is TRBV27 and J is TRBJ2-7, with D unresolved. CDR3 sequence reads: CASSFARSYEQYF. In DNA, the CDR3 is TGTGCCAGCAGTTTTGCGAGGTCCTACGAGCAGTACTTC.